Below, 4 T cell receptor beta chains from the same sample are listed, as sequenced in a study of molecular identifiers for immune sequencing clone quantification. TCRdb fed the PCR reads into MiXCR, producing one record per CDR3 protein. The sample holds a few hundred thousand distinct CDR3 sequences; over 20% are singletons and the top ten take approximately 0.8%. Material: naive CD8+ T cells from blood, with Jurkat cell RNA spiked in. Noted subset: FACS-sorted CD8+CD4-CCR7+CD45RA+ naive T cells. The receptors here all came from a human donor in good health. Some libraries in this study had Jurkat cell RNA spiked in.

Regarding this clonotype: An end of the junction does not agree with germline; a read error may underlie this. V gene TRBV4-1 combines with J gene TRBJ2-7; 8 bases align to TRBD2. This CDR3 is 14 amino acids long. CDR1 is MGHRA and CDR2 is YSYEKL in the germline V gene. The DNA for the CDR3 is TGCGCCGGCAGCCAAGTTTCGGGAGGGGACGAGCAGTACTTC. Residues: CAGSQVSGGDEQYF.

This clonotype has ten or more counts. The rearrangement joins TRBV12-3 or TRBV12-4 to TRBJ1-1, with a weak D call TRBD1 (5 bases). CDR3 length equals 14 residues. Between the trimmed V and J ends, which lost 6 bases and 1 base, there was a span of 12 bases. The CDR3 nucleotides are TGTGCCAGCAGCTCCGGGACCAGGAACACTGAAGCTTTCTTT. This sequence encodes CASSSGTRNTEAFF.

The chain joins TRBV30 to TRBJ1-1; D gene uncertain. Per the germline V gene, CDR1 is GTSNPN and CDR2 is SVGIG (reference sequence). This CDR3 is built from 12 residues. The ends were cut back, 2 bases at V and 6 bases at J, with 10 bases in the middle. CDR3 amino acids: CAWSNGVSEAFF. Here the CDR3 DNA reads TGTGCCTGGAGTAATGGGGTGTCTGAAGCTTTCTTT.

This clonotype occurred a few times. The V call is TRBV14, the J call TRBJ2-3, with 14 nucleotides matching TRBD2. Germline CDR1 and CDR2: SGHDN and FVKESK. CDR3 length equals 17 residues. The J segment lost 4 bases and the V segment lost 3 bases, leaving 6 bases of the junction unmatched. The CDR3 DNA sequence: TGTGCCAGCAGCCAGGATGGGACTAGCGGGGGCGCAGATACGCAGTATTTT. Its protein product is CASSQDGTSGGADTQYF.